A selection of T cell receptor beta chains follows, all from one sample in a study of Tregs in tolerant kidney transplant recipients. Some clones are missing from TCRdb's copy, which holds only in-frame ones; the method was immunoSEQ multiplex PCR. This sample yields tens of thousands of clones, of which about 90% are seen a single time; around 0.7% belongs to the top ten. Sequenced input: Tregs from blood. These TCRs come from a human donor in good health. CDR3s include the opening cysteine and the closing phenylalanine or tryptophan. Size values are once, few and many counts, or a class for expanded clones, and some rows have none.

size,J,V,CDR3
-,TRBJ1-1,TRBV27,CASSPRRTRVEEAFF
-,TRBJ2-2,TRBV6-1,CASSGGTGNTGELFF
-,TRBJ1-5,TRBV6-6,CASSRPGRGPNQPQHF
-,TRBJ2-4,TRBV14,CASSQPEGGKNIQYF
-,TRBJ2-7,TRBV13,CASSSLGDQDGQYF
-,TRBJ2-2,TRBV11-2,CASSLGGWLFF
-,TRBJ1-4,TRBV15,CATSRGTGPNEKLFF
-,TRBJ1-3,TRBV18,CASSPFVEQGDSGNTIYF
-,TRBJ2-1,TRBV11-2,CASSPTQLAASSYNEQFF
-,TRBJ2-2,TRBV9,CASSVAFLAGELFF
few,TRBJ1-1,TRBV27,CASSLSGQGEAFF
-,TRBJ2-7,TRBV19,CASSIEAWDEQYF
-,TRBJ2-7,TRBV6-5,CASSRDTDSYEQYF
-,TRBJ2-1,TRBV30,CARGRGGYNEQFF
-,TRBJ1-6,TRBV2,CASTRTGMNSPLHF
-,TRBJ2-3,TRBV6-1,CASSETIGTQYF
-,TRBJ2-5,TRBV5-1,CASSLGGQGYQETQYF
-,TRBJ2-7,TRBV5-1,CASSLVGQIIYEQYF
-,TRBJ1-1,TRBV7-9,CASSLARAGEAFF
few,TRBJ1-3,TRBV5-6,CASSFMNSGNTIYF
-,TRBJ2-7,TRBV10-2,CASSEWAGGAPEQYF
-,TRBJ2-2,TRBV6-5,CASSITGPDTGELFF
once,TRBJ1-6,TRBV9,CASSVEPLNSPLHF
-,TRBJ1-5,TRBV6-1,CASSEAPGGGQPQHF
-,TRBJ1-4,TRBV6-5,CASSEIWEKLFF
-,TRBJ1-2,TRBV7-9,CASSLGGGIYGYTF
few,TRBJ1-1,TRBV30,CASNPGGNTEAFF
-,TRBJ2-7,TRBV6-1,CASKIAGVEQYF
-,TRBJ2-2,TRBV5-1,CASSLSQFLASTGELFF
-,TRBJ2-4,TRBV9,CASSLGGQNIQYF
-,TRBJ1-1,TRBV30,CAWRMAGRTEAFF
-,TRBJ2-5,TRBV10-2,CASSEPGQGQETQYF
-,TRBJ1-3,TRBV2,CASSDQGARNTIYF
once,TRBJ1-3,TRBV4-2,CASSHGQGAEFGNTIYF
-,TRBJ2-6,TRBV25-1,CASSEGGAGSGANVLTF
-,TRBJ2-5,TRBV14,CASSPWRDEKETQYF
-,TRBJ2-4,TRBV7-2,CASSGTGLAGGRGLQYF
-,TRBJ1-2,TRBV5-1,CASSLLGGRALYGYTF
once,TRBJ2-1,TRBV27,CASRGSGRAHNEQFF
-,TRBJ1-1,TRBV5-4,CASSSGTATEAFF